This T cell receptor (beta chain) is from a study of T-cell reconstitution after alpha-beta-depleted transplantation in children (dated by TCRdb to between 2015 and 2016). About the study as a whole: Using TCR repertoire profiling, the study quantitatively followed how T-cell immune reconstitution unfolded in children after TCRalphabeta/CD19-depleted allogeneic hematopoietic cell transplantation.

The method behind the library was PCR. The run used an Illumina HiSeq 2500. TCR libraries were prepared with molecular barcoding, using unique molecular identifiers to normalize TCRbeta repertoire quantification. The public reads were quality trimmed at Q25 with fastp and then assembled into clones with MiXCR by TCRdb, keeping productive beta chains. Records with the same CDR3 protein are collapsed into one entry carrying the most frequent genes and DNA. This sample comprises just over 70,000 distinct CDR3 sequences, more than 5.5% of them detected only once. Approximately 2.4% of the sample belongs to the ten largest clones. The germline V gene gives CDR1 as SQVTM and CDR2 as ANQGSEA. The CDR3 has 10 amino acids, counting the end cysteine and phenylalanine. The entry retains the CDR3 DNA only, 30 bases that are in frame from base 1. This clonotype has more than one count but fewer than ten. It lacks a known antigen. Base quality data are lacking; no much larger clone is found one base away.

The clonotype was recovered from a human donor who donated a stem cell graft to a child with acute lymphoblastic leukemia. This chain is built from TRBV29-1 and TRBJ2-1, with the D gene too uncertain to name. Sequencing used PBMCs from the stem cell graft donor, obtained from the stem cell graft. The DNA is TGCACCGCGTTCGCCAATGAGCAGTTCTTC. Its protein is CTAFANEQFF.